These 29 T cell receptor beta chains were all obtained from the same sample, sequenced in a study of blood T cell repertoires in COVID-19. Data came from immunoSEQ multiplex PCR; TCRdb stores just in-frame clones and leaves some out. Of about 140,000 clones in the sample, about 80% were seen once. Sequenced: PBMCs or T cells enriched from blood (not recorded which). All receptors come from a woman between 45 and 65 years old who had recovered from COVID-19.

The V and J genes are TRBV3-1 (or the pseudogene TRBV3-2) and TRBJ1-6; the match to TRBD1 covers 7 bases. From germline, CDR1 is LGHDT and CDR2 YNNKEL (reference sequence). The CDR3 is made up of 15 amino acids. With 0 bases clipped from V and 8 bases from J, the junction kept 4 bases outside the gene matches. CDR3: CASSQEGGRDSPLHF. The CDR3 nucleotides are TGTGCCAGCAGCCAAGAAGGGGGCCGGGATTCACCCCTCCACTTT.

Only a few counts were recorded for this clone. CDR3 loop: CASSFPRGYTF. For the CDR3, the DNA is TGTGCCAGCAGTTTTCCTCGTGGCTACACCTTC. The chain couples TRBV12-3 or TRBV12-4 to TRBJ1-2; D not resolved. V dropped 3 bases and J dropped 7 bases, with 6 bases sitting between them. This CDR3 is built from 11 residues.

J is TRBJ2-7 and V is TRBV4-2, with 8 bases that match TRBD2. Germline V gene data show CDR1 as LGHNA and CDR2 as YNFKEQ. Trimming took 6 bases from V and 1 from J; bases not matched to a gene: 8. This CDR3 is built from 15 residues. The CDR3 region has the DNA TGTGCCAGCAGAGAGGTCCTAGCGGGTTCCTACGAGCAGTACTTC. This sequence encodes CASREVLAGSYEQYF.

The chain has TRBV6-5 and TRBJ1-1; tentatively, D is TRBD1 (6 bases). Trimming pared 0 bases from V and 10 bases from J, leaving 18 bases between. Per the germline V gene, CDR1 is MNHEY and CDR2 is SVGAGI. CDR3 length: 15 residues. The CDR3 DNA follows: TGTGCCAGCAGTTACTCGACCCCCCAGGGGAAGGGAGCTTTCTTT. Translated, it gives CASSYSTPQGKGAFF.

This clone has more than one count but fewer than ten. This rearrangement joins TRBV5-5 to TRBJ1-1; D is ambiguous. The germline CDR1 and CDR2 sequences are SGHKS and YYEKEE (reference sequence). The CDR3 runs 16 residues. V lost 6 bases and J lost 1, with 19 bases in between. The CDR3 nucleotides read TGTGCCAGCACCCTCGTGTACTCGGGTCCGAACACTGAAGCTTTCTTT. Amino acids: CASTLVYSGPNTEAFF.

This clone was recorded once. The CDR3 sequence is CACFAIGVRDTQYF. The DNA of the CDR3 is TGTGCCTGTTTCGCCATCGGGGTCCGAGATACGCAGTATTTT. The chain joins TRBV30 to TRBJ2-3, with D maybe TRBD2 (5 bases). CDR1 is GTSNPN, CDR2 SVGIG, per germline (reference sequence). This CDR3 spans 14 amino acids. Deletions cut 6 bases from V and 5 bases from J, with 18 bases between.

The chain employs TRBV10-3 and TRBJ2-3; 7 bases agree with TRBD2. CDR1 and CDR2 from the germline V gene are ENHRY and SYGVKD. The CDR3 runs 15 residues. With V trimmed by 9 bases and J by 2 bases, 11 bases remained unmatched. As DNA, the CDR3 is TGTGCCATTCAGATGAGGACTAGTTTCACAGATACGCAGTATTTT. Protein sequence: CAIQMRTSFTDTQYF.

The gene calls are TRBV10-2 and TRBJ1-2; D uncertain. The CDR3 contains 12 residues. The germline V gene has CDR1 WSHSY and CDR2 SAAADI. V lost 4 bases and J 4 bases, leaving 7 bases between the germline ends. The CDR3, as DNA: TGCGCCAGCAGTGGCGGATCCTATGGCTACACCTTC. Its protein product is CASSGGSYGYTF.

The chain is built from TRBV27 and TRBJ1-1; D is uncertain. With 3 bases removed from V and 0 bases from J, the gap between germline ends came to 5 bases. Per germline, CDR1 MNHEY and CDR2 SMNVEV (reference sequence). The CDR3 is 13 residues long. The CDR3 is CASSLSLNTEAFF. CDR3 sequence (DNA): TGTGCCAGCAGTTTGAGCCTGAACACTGAAGCTTTCTTT.

V usage is TRBV18 and J usage is TRBJ1-1; 7 bases line up with TRBD1. Germline V CDR1 and CDR2: KGHSH, LQKENI. This CDR3 is built from 15 residues. V gave up 3 bases and J gave up 8 bases; unmatched junction bases: 12. CDR3 coding DNA: TGTGCCAGCTCACCTTCCGGGACAGAGAATTCGGAAGCTTTCTTT. Amino acid sequence: CASSPSGTENSEAFF.

This clone was seen just once. This chain joins TRBV7-8 and TRBJ1-5, with TRBD1 identical over 7 bases. Per the germline V gene, CDR1 is SGHVS and CDR2 is FQNEAQ. The CDR3 loop spans 17 amino acids. V trimming: 7 bases; J trimming: 6 bases; junction bases outside the gene matches: 18. CDR3 nucleotides: TGTGCCAGCACCTTGAGGGGCTCACAGGGGAATGGTCAGCCCCAGCATTTT. This sequence encodes CASTLRGSQGNGQPQHF.

The chain recombines TRBV7-3 with TRBJ2-2; D unresolved. Trimming took off 2 bases at V and 8 bases at J, with 9 bases between the two ends. The germline CDR1 and CDR2 sequences are SGHTA and FQGTGA. The CDR3 has 13 amino acids. This CDR3 is CASSLQASGELFF. In DNA form, the CDR3 reads TGTGCCAGCAGCTTACAAGCATCTGGGGAGCTGTTTTTT.

The genes are TRBV5-5 and TRBJ1-1; TRBD1 matches 12 bases. Germline assignment: CDR1 SGHKS and CDR2 YYEKEE (reference sequence). V lost 0 bases to trimming and J lost 3 bases; unmatched junction nucleotides: 9. CDR3 length: 18 residues. This CDR3 reads CASSLGGQGAWSDTEAFF. The CDR3 DNA is TGTGCCAGCAGCTTGGGGGGACAGGGGGCTTGGTCGGACACTGAAGCTTTCTTT.

This sequence joins TRBV29-1 and TRBJ2-1; TRBD1 agrees at 7 bases. Germline CDR1 and CDR2: SQVTM and ANQGSEA. The CDR3 length is 14 residues. Trimming at V came to 5 bases and at J to 4 bases, leaving 8 bases not matched to a gene. The chain's CDR3 is CSVPTDRAYNEQFF. As DNA, the CDR3 is TGCAGCGTTCCGACTGACAGGGCGTACAATGAGCAGTTCTTC.

The chain has TRBV27 and TRBJ2-3; 9 nucleotides align to TRBD2. The trim removed 0 bases at V and 7 bases at J, leaving 5 bases unmatched. Per the germline V gene, CDR1 is MNHEY and CDR2 is SMNVEV (reference sequence). The CDR3 contains 15 residues. The CDR3, as DNA: TGTGCCAGCAGTTTATCCGCGGGAGGGCGAAATACGCAGTATTTT. This encodes CASSLSAGGRNTQYF.

The chain is built from TRBV7-8 and TRBJ2-7; perhaps TRBD2 as D (5 bases). Trimming cost V 10 bases and J 0 bases, with 13 bases left between them. CDR1 and CDR2 (germline): SGHVS, FQNEAQ. The CDR3 is 13 amino acids. CDR3 region: CATRTRSSYEQYF. CDR3 coding DNA: TGTGCCACCCGGACTCGGAGCTCCTACGAGCAGTACTTC.

This chain joins TRBV6-1 and TRBJ1-5, with D hard to call. The CDR3 sequence is 18 residues long. Germline V gene data show CDR1 as MNHNS and CDR2 as SASEGT. V was pared by 4 bases and J by 0 bases, with 19 bases between. The CDR3 protein is CASSANPSGPFSNQPQHF. In DNA form, the CDR3 reads TGTGCCAGCAGTGCCAATCCGTCCGGTCCTTTTAGCAATCAGCCCCAGCATTTT.

The chain uses TRBV11-3 and TRBJ2-1; 9 bases line up with TRBD2. The V segment lost 0 bases and the J segment 5 bases; nucleotides outside the gene matches: 8. The CDR3 runs to 17 residues. CDR1 and CDR2 from the germline V gene are SGHNT and YENEEA. CDR3 in DNA: TGTGCCAGCAGCTTAGACTCGGGACTAGCAGCCAACAATGAGCAGTTCTTC. Amino acid sequence: CASSLDSGLAANNEQFF.

The rearrangement links TRBV5-1 to TRBJ1-1, with a possible D match to TRBD1 (5 bases). CDR1 is SGHRS, CDR2 YFSETQ, per germline. The CDR3 has 13 amino acids. V was shortened by 2 bases and J by 5 bases, with 10 bases between the two germline ends. CDR3 protein: CASSFGGVTEAFF. In DNA form, the CDR3 reads TGCGCCAGCAGCTTTGGAGGGGTAACTGAAGCTTTCTTT.

The gene calls are TRBV7-3 and TRBJ2-7; D unresolved. Trimming removed 1 base from V and 6 bases from J, with 10 bases in between. Germline CDR1 SGHTA, CDR2 FQGTGA. This CDR3 spans 13 amino acids. The CDR3 nucleotides read TGTGCCAGCAGCTTAATTCAGTATTCCGAGCAGTACTTC. Translated, it gives CASSLIQYSEQYF.

The chain combines TRBV3-1 (or the pseudogene TRBV3-2) with TRBJ1-5; 7 nucleotides agree with TRBD1. The CDR3 sequence is 15 residues long. Germline V gives CDR1 LGHDT, CDR2 YNNKEL (reference sequence). Trimming at V came to 4 bases and at J to 3 bases, leaving 6 bases not matched to a gene. Written as DNA, the CDR3 is TGTGCCAGCAGCCTCGCGGGACAGCTCAATCAGCCCCAGCATTTT. Protein: CASSLAGQLNQPQHF.

This chain uses TRBV9 with TRBJ2-5; TRBD2 matches 11 bases. V shed 4 bases and J 4 bases; nucleotides not matched to a gene: 6. The CDR3 extends over 15 amino acids. Per germline, CDR1 SGDLS and CDR2 YYNGEE. CDR3 sequence: CASSRGLAGGETQYF. CDR3 coding DNA: TGTGCCAGCAGCCGGGGGCTAGCGGGGGGAGAGACCCAGTACTTC.

This rearrangement joins TRBV2 to TRBJ1-6; the D gene is possibly TRBD1 (6 bases). V gave up 1 base and J gave up 7 bases, with 11 bases separating them. Germline-derived CDR1 and CDR2 are SNHLY and FYNNEI. This CDR3 is 15 amino acids long. The DNA of the CDR3 is TGTGCCAGCAGTGAAGTGACAGGTTCCAATTCACCCCTCCACTTT. Amino acid sequence: CASSEVTGSNSPLHF.

The table lists this clone with a count of one. J is TRBJ1-2 and V is TRBV12-3 or TRBV12-4, with D tentatively TRBD1 (5 bases). Trimming shortened V by 7 bases and J by 2 bases, and 11 bases separated the two germline ends. This CDR3 is built from 13 residues. CDR3 in DNA: TGTGCCAGCACCCCGGGGGGGAACTATGGCTACACCTTC. Translation gives CASTPGGNYGYTF.

V gene TRBV28 combines with J gene TRBJ2-2; 9 bases agree with TRBD1. The V gene's germline CDR1 is MDHEN and CDR2 SYDVKM. The V gene end was trimmed by 6 bases and the J gene end by 7 bases; junction bases not matched to a gene: 12. The CDR3 contains 16 residues. The CDR3: CASSQTGTGSSGELFF. DNA of the CDR3: TGTGCCAGCAGCCAAACAGGGACAGGGTCCAGCGGGGAGCTGTTTTTT.

This clone was picked up one time. V is TRBV5-4 and J is TRBJ2-7; 7 nucleotides match TRBD2. CDR3 length: 12 residues. Trimming cost V 4 bases and J 4 bases; bases outside gene matches: 2. CDR1 and CDR2 from the germline V gene are SGHNT and YYREEE (reference sequence). CDR3 DNA sequence: TGTGCCAGCAGCGGGAGGGGATACGAGCAGTACTTC. It is translated as CASSGRGYEQYF.

The genes are TRBV27 and TRBJ2-7; a possible D gene is TRBD2 (7 bases). V was trimmed by 4 bases and J by 3 bases, leaving 10 bases between them. Per germline, CDR1 MNHEY and CDR2 SMNVEV (reference sequence). The CDR3 consists of 13 residues. This CDR3 reads CASSWGGGYEQYF. The CDR3 region has the DNA TGTGCCAGCAGTTGGGGAGGGGGCTACGAGCAGTACTTC.

The chain carries TRBV4-1 and TRBJ1-6; the D is unclear. Germline-derived CDR1 and CDR2 are MGHRA and YSYEKL. The V end lost 5 bases, the J end lost 9 bases, and 8 bases lay between the germline ends. This CDR3 has 12 residues. Written as DNA, the CDR3 is TGCGCCAGCAGCGCCCCAGGTTCACCCCTCCACTTT. This encodes CASSAPGSPLHF.

V gene TRBV11-3 combines with J gene TRBJ1-1; unclear D gene. The CDR3 is made up of 14 amino acids. V lost 5 bases to trimming and J lost 1 base, with 11 bases between them. CDR1 is SGHNT and CDR2 is YENEEA in the germline V gene. CDR3 in amino acids: CASSRAVENTEAFF. The CDR3 DNA is TGTGCCAGCAGCCGAGCGGTGGAGAACACTGAAGCTTTCTTT.